The source of this TCR beta chain is a study of vaccination and CD4 T cells after COVID-19 (dated 2022 in TCRdb). About the full investigation: Convalescent patients had a positive SARS-CoV-2 result on nasal swab PCR, and of these patients, nine had mild disease and one had severe disease. In the convalescent cohort there were six males and four females, among whom were two Hispanic individuals, seven Caucasians, two Asians and one multiracial person. Each participant got two doses of either the Pfizer-BioNTech BNT162b2 vaccine (n=8) or the Moderna mRNA-1273 vaccine (n=2). Post-COVID blood samples were collected from convalescent patients a median of about 92 days after diagnosis, with a range of about 30 to 161 days. Post-vaccine blood samples were obtained a median of approximately 74 days after the second vaccine dose, with a range of roughly 14 to 241 days. The cultures were stimulated with overlapping spike peptide pools from SARS-CoV-2 and from the common cold coronaviruses HCoV-NL63, HCoV-OC43 and HCoV-229E. As controls, cultures received a CEFX viral epitope pool (the positive control), an HIV-1 Nef peptide pool (the negative control), or no peptide at all. The spike-specific CD4+ TCR repertoire was compared before and after mRNA vaccination in approximately ten COVID-19 convalescent patients and a few infection-naive healthy vaccine recipients. General conclusions and limits of the study: Relatively few convalescent patients were included in the study, and early timepoints after natural infection were not analyzed. Among the post-vaccine SARS-CoV-2-reactive clones in convalescent patients, a median about 87% showed up only after vaccination, which suggests vaccine-specific priming. Of the vaccine-specific clones found in convalescent patients, nearly all (304 of 307) were mono-reactive for SARS-CoV-2 spike instead of being cross-reactive with common cold coronaviruses. Although the median number of SARS-CoV-2-reactive clonotypes went up from roughly 19 after infection to roughly 40 after vaccination, the increase was not significant.

Reading from cysteine to phenylalanine, the CDR3 counts 15 amino acids. Only the CDR3 region is kept as DNA, spanning 45 bases read in frame from base 1. Taken from the germline V gene (reference sequence), the CDR1 and CDR2 loops are LNHDA and SQIVND. Clipping removes 6 bases from V and 4 bases from J, with 6 as the unmatched junction base count. Concerning this clonotype: Its cognate antigen has yet to be identified. No per-base quality is available; no much larger clone lies one base away.

Receptor amplification or capture employed PCR. DNA from cultured CD4+ T cells was subjected to TCR sequencing with the Oncomine TCR Beta short-read assay at the Johns Hopkins FTIC core. The QIAamp micro DNA kit was used to extract genomic DNA from the cultured CD4+ T cells. Oncomine TCR Beta libraries from cultured CD4+ T cells were pooled with unique dual indexes and sequenced on an Illumina iSeq 100. In the authors' own workflow: Non-productive sequences were removed, and CDR3s that did not start with C, did not end with F or W, or were shorter than 7 amino acids were discarded. Antigen-specific clonotypes were identified with the MANAFEST web application by comparing peptide-stimulated wells with reference and other culture wells. An FDR below 0.05, an odds ratio above 5, and a productive frequency above 0.1% in at least two of three replicate wells were required for clones to be considered positive. A clonotype was classed as cross-reactive if the clonotype showed significant expansion both in SARS-CoV-2 spike wells and in at least one common cold coronavirus spike condition. Levenshtein distances (stringdist) and unrooted phylogenetic trees (ape) in R version 3.6.1 were used to assess CDR3 homology. TCRdb itself trimmed the public reads at Q25 with fastp, ran MiXCR and retained productive beta chains. CDR3 protein duplicates are merged, each entry listing the most common genes and DNA. The V and J calls shown here were made by TCRdb, not taken from the authors' results. Here the sample has fewer than 15,000 distinct CDR3 sequences; over 40% occur a single time. The leading ten clones occupy around 12% of the sample.

Interpreted using the paper, the treatment or condition label stands for: roughly 10-day PBMC culture with coronavirus spike peptide pools or control peptides (ViraFEST assay). The ViraFEST assay was used in the study, in which antigen-specific T cells were expanded with peptide pools and expanded clonotypes were subsequently identified by TCR sequencing. Positive SARS-CoV-2 PCR tests in the convalescent patients dated from March to December 2020, before Alpha, Beta and Delta variants emerged in the United States. Each well held 1.5 million to 2.5 million PBMCs cultured with around 9 ug/ml peptide pools in IMDM containing roughly 4.7% human AB serum and 9 to 10 IU/ml IL-2. Half of the culture medium was replaced with fresh IL-2-containing medium on days 3 and 7. After 10 days of culture, CD4+ T cells were isolated by negative selection using the EasySep CD4+ T cell isolation kit. Ficoll-Paque Plus gradient centrifugation was used to isolate PBMCs from whole blood, and the isolated PBMCs were then either used fresh or cryopreserved at -140C. In general, triplicate wells were set up for every culture condition.

The chain is encoded by TRBV19 joined to TRBJ1-5, with 10 central nucleotides matching TRBD1. The sequenced material came from CD4+ T cells from blood, cultured in vitro. The sequence derives from a human donor who had recovered from COVID-19. The CDR3 region reads CASSPQGQGNQPQHF. Read as DNA, the sequence is TGTGCCAGTAGCCCCCAGGGACAGGGGAATCAGCCCCAGCATTTT.